The 29 T cell receptor beta chains listed next were all sequenced from one sample in a study of shared clonotypes between healthy human individuals. Some clones are missing from TCRdb's copy, which holds only in-frame ones; the method was immunoSEQ multiplex PCR. The repertoire consists of 1.4 million to 1.5 million clones, with 95% to 97% occurring once and the leading ten covering roughly 1.2%. The sample was naive CD4+ T cells sorted from blood. Regarding subset: CD45RA+ positively selected. These receptors all stem from a man younger than 40 in good health.

V and J are TRBV29-1 and TRBJ1-1; no clear D. Per the germline V gene, CDR1 is SQVTM and CDR2 is ANQGSEA. Trimming took 5 bases from V and 11 from J, leaving 24 bases between them. This CDR3 is 14 amino acids long. The CDR3 spells CSVHNLVVAGEAFF. The CDR3 DNA is TGCAGCGTTCACAACCTGGTCGTAGCAGGTGAGGCTTTCTTT.

This sequence joins TRBV29-1 and TRBJ1-2, with 7 bases lining up with TRBD1. The CDR3 spans 13 residues. CDR1 SQVTM and CDR2 ANQGSEA come from the germline V gene. The V gene end was trimmed by 7 bases and the J gene end by 3 bases; junction bases not matched to a gene: 8. This CDR3 reads CSAYPTGDYGYTF. CDR3 sequence (DNA): TGCAGCGCGTACCCCACAGGGGACTATGGCTACACCTTC.

The gene calls are TRBV5-6 and TRBJ2-2; the D is unclear. This CDR3 region has 14 residues. The germline V and J ends were trimmed by 0 bases and 2 bases, with 5 bases remaining between them. Per germline, CDR1 SGHDT and CDR2 YYEEEE. Here the CDR3 reads CASSLETNTGELFF. The CDR3 nucleotides read TGTGCCAGCAGCTTGGAAACAAACACCGGGGAGCTGTTTTTT.

This clone was counted once. The same CDR3 can be traced to other DNA sequences in this sample. The chain's CDR3 is CASSFTSGSYEQYF. The CDR3 DNA is TGTGCCAGCAGCTTCACAAGCGGCTCCTACGAGCAGTACTTC. The genes are TRBV7-9 and TRBJ2-7, with D maybe TRBD2 (5 bases). CDR3 length equals 14 residues. The V end was cut by 3 bases, the J end by 0 bases, with 9 bases between. Germline lookup yields CDR1 SEHNR and CDR2 FQNEAQ (reference sequence).

As DNA, the CDR3 is TGTGCCAGCAGACGCCGGGACAGACAAGAGACCCAGTACTTC. The encoded protein is CASRRRDRQETQYF. This chain links TRBV27 with TRBJ2-5; 7 bases align to TRBD1. Germline values: CDR1 MNHEY, CDR2 SMNVEV (reference sequence). The CDR3 consists of 14 residues. The V gene end was trimmed by 6 bases and the J gene end by 2 bases; junction bases not matched to a gene: 6.

This chain connects TRBV5-4 to TRBJ2-2, with a possible D match to TRBD2 (5 bases). The CDR3 contains 15 residues. Between the trimmed V and J ends, which lost 0 bases and 5 bases, there was a span of 11 bases. Per germline, CDR1 SGHNT and CDR2 YYREEE (reference sequence). The CDR3 region has the DNA TGTGCCAGCAGCTTGGGAGGGTGGGAAACCGGGGAGCTGTTTTTT. Translation: CASSLGGWETGELFF.

Points on this clone: This same CDR3 is encoded by further DNA sequences in the sample. This chain uses TRBV2 with TRBJ2-7; D perhaps matches TRBD1 (5 bases). V lost 3 bases, J lost 3 bases, and 9 bases lay in between. There are 13 residues in the CDR3. The V gene's germline CDR1 is SNHLY and CDR2 FYNNEI. CDR3 region: CASSEGRVYEQYF. For the CDR3, the DNA is TGTGCCAGCAGTGAGGGCAGGGTCTACGAGCAGTACTTC.

Concerning this clone: Other DNA sequences in the same sample also yield this CDR3. The V call is TRBV19, the J call TRBJ1-5; unclear D gene. The V gene lost 6 bases and the J gene lost 2 bases, with 5 bases spanning the gap. Per the germline V gene, CDR1 is LNHDA and CDR2 is SQIVND (reference sequence). The CDR3 covers 12 residues. CDR3 nucleotides: TGTGCCAGTAGGACGGGCAATCAGCCCCAGCATTTT. Residues: CASRTGNQPQHF.

The V gene is TRBV4-1, the J gene TRBJ1-2, with 7 positions matching TRBD1. V gave up 0 bases and J gave up 1 base; unmatched junction bases: 5. The CDR3 runs to 16 residues. Germline-derived CDR1 and CDR2 are MGHRA and YSYEKL. CDR3 DNA: TGCGCCAGCAGCCAAGAAGACGACAGGGATAACTATGGCTACACCTTC. It yields the protein CASSQEDDRDNYGYTF.

The V call is TRBV12-5, the J call TRBJ2-2; D is perhaps TRBD1 (6 bases). Per germline, CDR1 LGHNT and CDR2 FRNRAP. CDR3 size: 14 residues. The ends were cut back, 5 bases at V and 6 bases at J, with 13 bases in the middle. DNA for the CDR3: TGTGCTAGTGGTCACGGGACATCGGCCGGGGAGCTGTTTTTT. Its protein is CASGHGTSAGELFF.

This clone was found once. V and J are TRBV9 and TRBJ2-1; 12 nucleotides agree with TRBD2. The CDR3 spans 16 residues. The germline CDR1 and CDR2 sequences are SGDLS and YYNGEE. Trimming removed 4 bases from V and 7 bases from J; junction bases left unmatched: 9. The chain's CDR3 is CASSKPASGRANEQFF. The CDR3 DNA is TGTGCCAGCAGCAAACCTGCTAGCGGGAGGGCAAATGAGCAGTTCTTC.

The rearrangement joins TRBV29-1 to TRBJ2-1; maybe TRBD1 (6 bases). V lost 5 bases and J 6 bases, leaving 17 bases between the germline ends. The CDR3 is 14 amino acids. Germline V gene data show CDR1 as SQVTM and CDR2 as ANQGSEA. This chain's CDR3 is CSVQGAGVSNEQFF. The DNA of the CDR3 is TGCAGCGTTCAAGGGGCAGGGGTTTCCAATGAGCAGTTCTTC.

J is TRBJ2-7 and V is TRBV7-9; possibly TRBD1 or TRBD2 for D (5 bases each). The germline V gene has CDR1 SEHNR and CDR2 FQNEAQ (reference sequence). The CDR3 sequence is 16 residues long. The V end lost 2 bases, the J end lost 3 bases, and 17 bases lay between the germline ends. The chain's CDR3 is CASSLTGTPKSYEQYF. CDR3 coding DNA: TGTGCCAGCAGCTTAACGGGGACGCCGAAAAGCTACGAGCAGTACTTC. Together with reference TRBV7-9 and TRBJ2-7, the CDR3 gives the full variable domain: DTGVSQNPRHKITKRGQNVTFRCDPISEHNRLYWYRQTLGQGPEFLTYFQNEAQLEKSRLLSDRFSAERPKGSFSTLEIQRTEQGDSAMYLCASSLTGTPKSYEQYFGPGTRLTVT.

The V call is TRBV5-1, the J call TRBJ2-2; D perhaps matches TRBD2 (6 bases). With 0 bases removed from V and 3 bases from J, the gap between germline ends came to 21 bases. Germline-derived CDR1 and CDR2 are SGHRS and YFSETQ. There are 19 residues in the CDR3. The CDR3 nucleotides read TGCGCCAGCAGCTTGGGCGGGGCAGGTTCCCATTATTACACCGGGGAGCTGTTTTTT. Translation: CASSLGGAGSHYYTGELFF. The full variable domain, its missing parts supplied by reference TRBV5-1 and TRBJ2-2, is KAGVTQTPRYLIKTRGQQVTLSCSPISGHRSVSWYQQTPGQGLQFLFEYFSETQRNKGNFPGRFSGRQFSNSRSEMNVSTLELGDSALYLCASSLGGAGSHYYTGELFFGEGSRLTVL.

The chain links TRBV28 to TRBJ1-1, with a possible D match to TRBD1 (6 bases). CDR3 length equals 17 residues. V was trimmed by 2 bases and J by 1 base, leaving 17 bases between them. The germline gives CDR1 MDHEN, CDR2 SYDVKM. The CDR3 nucleotides read TGTGCCAGCAGTTTAGCCGGGACAACTTTTGGGAACACTGAAGCTTTCTTT. Translating it yields CASSLAGTTFGNTEAFF.

This rearrangement joins TRBV6-5 to TRBJ1-3; TRBD1 might be the D (6 bases). The CDR3 covers 13 residues. V was cut by 3 bases and J by 10 bases, with 13 bases left in between. Looked up from germline, CDR1 is MNHEY and CDR2 is SVGAGI. CDR3: CASSYRQANTIYF. For the CDR3, the DNA is TGTGCCAGCAGTTATAGACAGGCCAATACCATATATTTT.

The chain uses TRBV27 and TRBJ2-1; 10 bases match TRBD2. From germline, CDR1 is MNHEY and CDR2 SMNVEV (reference sequence). The junction had 7 bases not matched to a gene; V was cut back by 6 bases and J by 8 bases. The CDR3 is 14 residues long. This CDR3 reads CASRASGSPHEQFF. The DNA of the CDR3 is TGTGCCAGCAGGGCTAGCGGGAGTCCCCATGAGCAGTTCTTC.

The rearrangement uses TRBV27 and TRBJ2-1; TRBD1 matches 7 bases. Germline CDR1 and CDR2: MNHEY and SMNVEV (reference sequence). The CDR3 is made up of 14 amino acids. V lost 5 bases to trimming and J lost 1 base; unmatched junction nucleotides: 2. The CDR3, as DNA: TGTGCCAGCAGTCCGACAGGGTCCTACAATGAGCAGTTCTTC. Its translation is CASSPTGSYNEQFF.

V is TRBV5-4 and J is TRBJ2-3, with no clear D. With 0 bases removed from V and 6 bases from J, the gap between germline ends came to 8 bases. Per the germline V gene, CDR1 is SGHNT and CDR2 is YYREEE (reference sequence). The CDR3 runs to 13 residues. CDR3 DNA sequence: TGTGCCAGCAGCTTGGGTAATGGTGATACGCAGTATTTT. Translation gives CASSLGNGDTQYF.

This clone was detected only once. The CDR3 sequence is CASRAENRGRAFF. As DNA, the CDR3 is TGTGCCAGCAGAGCTGAAAACAGGGGTCGAGCTTTCTTT. The rearrangement joins TRBV6-1 to TRBJ1-1, with 7 bases that match TRBD1. Germline V CDR1 and CDR2: MNHNS, SASEGT. The CDR3 extends over 13 amino acids. V trimming: 6 bases; J trimming: 10 bases; junction bases outside the gene matches: 11.

The V gene is TRBV15, the J gene TRBJ2-7, with D perhaps matching TRBD2 (6 bases). Trimming left V 0 bases short and J 3 bases short, with 12 bases between. The CDR3 covers 15 residues. Germline-derived CDR1 and CDR2 are LNHNV and YYDKDF (reference sequence). The CDR3 protein is CATSRDPGRNYEQYF. The CDR3 DNA follows: TGTGCCACCAGCAGAGATCCAGGGAGGAACTACGAGCAGTACTTC.

V and J are TRBV4-3 and TRBJ2-6; no firm D call. V dropped 1 base and J dropped 2 bases, with 12 bases sitting between them. This CDR3 has 17 amino acids. Germline CDR1 reads LGHNA; CDR2 reads YSLEER. The chain's CDR3 is CASSQGASPAGANVLTF. CDR3 sequence (DNA): TGCGCCAGCAGCCAAGGAGCGTCTCCGGCTGGGGCCAACGTCCTGACTTTC.

This chain joins TRBV27 and TRBJ2-3; weak D call: TRBD2 (6 bases). V lost 7 bases to trimming and J lost 0 bases, with 17 bases between them. Germline loops: CDR1 MNHEY, CDR2 SMNVEV (reference sequence). CDR3 length equals 16 residues. The CDR3 sequence: CASTQFRGSSTDTQYF. CDR3 sequence (DNA): TGTGCCAGCACCCAATTCCGGGGGAGTAGCACAGATACGCAGTATTTT.

The rearrangement links TRBV5-4 to TRBJ2-3; a weak D match, TRBD1 (5 bases). Trimming stripped 10 bases from V and 4 bases from J, with 16 bases between. This CDR3 contains 13 residues. Germline V CDR1 and CDR2: SGHNT, YYREEE (reference sequence). In DNA form, the CDR3 reads TGTGCCCAAGGCAGGGTGGGTGCAGATACGCAGTATTTT. Translated: CAQGRVGADTQYF. Complete variable domain (other parts from reference TRBV5-4 and TRBJ2-3): ETGVTQSPTHLIKTRGQQVTLRCSSQSGHNTVSWYQQALGQGPQFIFQYYREEENGRGNFPPRFSGLQFPNYSSELNVNALELDDSALYLCAQGRVGADTQYFGPGTRLTVL.

This clone was counted once. The gene calls are TRBV19 and TRBJ2-1; D possibly uses TRBD1 or TRBD2 (5 bases each). V gave up 1 base and J gave up 8 bases, with 15 bases separating them. Germline CDR1 and CDR2: LNHDA and SQIVND (reference sequence). The CDR3 runs to 15 residues. The CDR3, as DNA: TGTGCCAGTAGTATAGCTTTGGCACGAGGGGATGAGCAGTTCTTC. It specifies CASSIALARGDEQFF.

The rearrangement joins TRBV5-1 to TRBJ2-3; 10 nucleotides align to TRBD1. J was trimmed by 4 bases and V by 3 bases; bases with no gene match: 5. The CDR3 totals 15 residues. The V gene's germline CDR1 is SGHRS and CDR2 YFSETQ. In DNA form, the CDR3 reads TGCGCCAGCAGCTCGACAGGGGGCTCGGCAGATACGCAGTATTTT. This gives the protein CASSSTGGSADTQYF.

This chain uses TRBV11-3 with TRBJ2-3; 9 bases agree with TRBD1. Germline CDR1 reads SGHNT; CDR2 reads YENEEA. There are 14 residues in the CDR3. V shed 5 bases and J 2 bases; nucleotides not matched to a gene: 2. Written as DNA, the CDR3 is TGTGCCAGCAGCCGGGACAGGGCCACAGATACGCAGTATTTT. Amino acids: CASSRDRATDTQYF.

V is TRBV9 and J is TRBJ2-1; 7 positions agree with TRBD2. The CDR3 runs 15 residues. The ends lost 3 bases at V and 3 bases at J; junction bases unmatched: 6. CDR1 is SGDLS and CDR2 is YYNGEE in the germline V gene. The CDR3 coding sequence is TGTGCCAGCAGCGAATACGGGAGGCTCTACAATGAGCAGTTCTTC. Its translation is CASSEYGRLYNEQFF.

The chain recombines TRBV7-3 with TRBJ2-3; possible D gene TRBD2, 6 bases. CDR3 size: 17 residues. Looked up from germline, CDR1 is SGHTA and CDR2 is FQGTGA. Trimming took 5 bases from V and 1 from J, leaving 19 bases between them. CDR3 DNA sequence: TGTGCCAGCAGCCCCGGGGGACTTCCTCCCGGCACAGATACGCAGTATTTT. This codes for CASSPGGLPPGTDTQYF.